Listed below are T cell receptor beta chains from one sample, sequenced in a study of T cells after yellow fever vaccination. TCRdb used MiXCR to reprocess the 5' RACE reads, holding one entry per CDR3 protein. The sample consists of about 74,000 distinct CDR3 sequences, more than 5.5% of them appearing once. The input for sequencing was CD8+ T cells sorted from PBMCs, taken about 5 days after the first yellow fever vaccination. The receptors were gathered from a man younger than 35 who received the YFV17D yellow fever vaccine. Each CDR3 is given with its conserved first and last residue. Each record gives: CDR3 protein, CDR3 DNA, D gene, V gene, clone size, J gene. D genes are given only for firm matches. Rows give clone size only sometimes, using once, few, many, or a class for an expanded clone.

CDR3aa: CASSPWGKMSEKLFF
CDR3nt: TGTGCCAGCAGCCCCTGGGGAAAGATGAGTGAAAAACTGTTTTTT
d_gene: NA
v_gene: TRBV7-8
abundance: many
j_gene: TRBJ1-4

CDR3aa: CASSQLTSGGPPEQYF
CDR3nt: TGTGCCAGCAGCCAGCTAACTAGCGGGGGGCCCCCGGAGCAGTACTTC
d_gene: TRBD2
v_gene: TRBV14
abundance: many
j_gene: TRBJ2-7

CDR3aa: CASGQTYNSPLHF
CDR3nt: TGTGCCAGTGGACAGACCTATAATTCACCCCTCCACTTT
d_gene: NA
v_gene: TRBV6-1
abundance: NA
j_gene: TRBJ1-6

CDR3aa: CSARSRVSYEQYF
CDR3nt: TGCAGTGCTAGGAGCAGAGTTAGCTACGAGCAGTACTTC
d_gene: NA
v_gene: TRBV20-1
abundance: many
j_gene: TRBJ2-7

CDR3aa: CASTRTGDYEQFF
CDR3nt: TGTGCCAGCACCAGGACAGGGGACTATGAGCAGTTCTTC
d_gene: TRBD1
v_gene: TRBV3-1
abundance: few
j_gene: TRBJ2-1

CDR3aa: CASRGTDNNEQFF
CDR3nt: TGTGCCAGCAGGGGGACAGACAACAATGAGCAGTTCTTC
d_gene: TRBD1
v_gene: TRBV5-4
abundance: NA
j_gene: TRBJ2-1

CDR3aa: CASIQTPGGLYEQYF
CDR3nt: TGTGCCAGCATCCAAACCCCAGGGGGTCTCTACGAGCAGTACTTC
d_gene: TRBD1
v_gene: TRBV5-5
abundance: NA
j_gene: TRBJ2-7

CDR3aa: CASSFAQNTEAFF
CDR3nt: TGTGCCAGCAGCTTCGCTCAAAACACTGAAGCTTTCTTT
d_gene: NA
v_gene: TRBV7-8
abundance: many
j_gene: TRBJ1-1

CDR3aa: CASSIVRTGKVEQFF
CDR3nt: TGTGCCAGTAGTATCGTGCGTACGGGGAAGGTGGAGCAGTTCTTC
d_gene: NA
v_gene: TRBV19
abundance: many
j_gene: TRBJ2-1

CDR3aa: CASSTLPSGGENEQFF
CDR3nt: TGTGCCAGCAGCACCCTGCCTAGCGGGGGTGAGAATGAGCAGTTCTTC
d_gene: TRBD2
v_gene: TRBV7-8
abundance: NA
j_gene: TRBJ2-1

CDR3aa: CASSFRDREADTQYF
CDR3nt: TGTGCCAGCAGCTTCCGGGACAGGGAAGCAGATACGCAGTATTTT
d_gene: TRBD1
v_gene: TRBV11-2
abundance: few
j_gene: TRBJ2-3

CDR3aa: CASSPPGPPALHF
CDR3nt: TGTGCCAGCTCACCACCGGGTCCCCCGGCCCTCCACTTT
d_gene: NA
v_gene: TRBV18
abundance: many
j_gene: TRBJ1-6

CDR3aa: CASSEFWSQTNSPLHF
CDR3nt: TGTGCCAGCAGTGAATTTTGGTCGCAGACTAATTCACCCCTCCACTTT
d_gene: NA
v_gene: TRBV6-4
abundance: many
j_gene: TRBJ1-6

CDR3aa: CASSFGTSGEETQYF
CDR3nt: TGCGCCAGCAGCTTCGGGACTAGCGGAGAAGAGACCCAGTACTTC
d_gene: TRBD2
v_gene: TRBV5-1
abundance: NA
j_gene: TRBJ2-5

CDR3aa: CASSQNYGGATDTQYF
CDR3nt: TGTGCCAGCAGCCAGAATTATGGCGGGGCCACAGATACGCAGTATTTT
d_gene: NA
v_gene: TRBV4-2
abundance: many
j_gene: TRBJ2-3

CDR3aa: CASRKDLEYTGELFF
CDR3nt: TGTGCCAGCCGGAAGGATCTCGAGTACACCGGGGAGCTGTTTTTT
d_gene: NA
v_gene: TRBV11-2
abundance: NA
j_gene: TRBJ2-2

CDR3aa: CASSLEGSPLHF
CDR3nt: TGTGCCAGCAGCTTAGAGGGTTCACCCCTCCACTTT
d_gene: NA
v_gene: TRBV7-9
abundance: NA
j_gene: TRBJ1-6

CDR3aa: CASSIKTGLNSYNEQFF
CDR3nt: TGCGCCAGCAGCATAAAGACAGGTTTAAACTCCTACAATGAGCAGTTCTTC
d_gene: NA
v_gene: TRBV5-1
abundance: many
j_gene: TRBJ2-1

CDR3aa: CASSSGLAGGSNSYNEQFF
CDR3nt: TGTGCCAGCAGCTCCGGGCTAGCGGGGGGTTCAAACTCCTACAATGAGCAGTTCTTC
d_gene: TRBD2
v_gene: TRBV11-1
abundance: many
j_gene: TRBJ2-1

CDR3aa: CASSPEGASNYGYTF
CDR3nt: TGTGCCAGCAGCCCAGAAGGCGCAAGTAACTATGGCTACACCTTC
d_gene: NA
v_gene: TRBV3-1
abundance: many
j_gene: TRBJ1-2

CDR3aa: CASSLDPGNTIYF
CDR3nt: TGTGCCAGCAGCTTGGATCCTGGAAACACCATATATTTT
d_gene: NA
v_gene: TRBV11-2
abundance: many
j_gene: TRBJ1-3

CDR3aa: CASSQAGYTEAFF
CDR3nt: TGTGCCAGCAGCCAAGCGGGTTACACTGAAGCTTTCTTT
d_gene: NA
v_gene: TRBV3-1
abundance: NA
j_gene: TRBJ1-1

CDR3aa: CASGTFEFPYEQYF
CDR3nt: TGTGCCAGCGGGACATTCGAGTTTCCCTACGAGCAGTACTTC
d_gene: NA
v_gene: TRBV7-2
abundance: NA
j_gene: TRBJ2-7

CDR3aa: CASSLGTGAPPNYGYTF
CDR3nt: TGTGCCAGCAGCCTTGGGACAGGGGCACCTCCTAACTATGGCTACACCTTC
d_gene: TRBD1
v_gene: TRBV13
abundance: NA
j_gene: TRBJ1-2

CDR3aa: CASSLGTGGLDEQFF
CDR3nt: TGTGCCAGCAGTTTAGGGACAGGGGGTTTGGATGAGCAGTTCTTC
d_gene: TRBD1
v_gene: TRBV28
abundance: NA
j_gene: TRBJ2-1

CDR3aa: CASSPRTGAANYGYTF
CDR3nt: TGTGCCAGCAGCCCACGGACAGGGGCGGCCAACTATGGCTACACCTTC
d_gene: TRBD1
v_gene: TRBV7-9
abundance: many
j_gene: TRBJ1-2

CDR3aa: CASSPPRGAWEDTQYF
CDR3nt: TGTGCCAGCAGTCCCCCCCGGGGGGCGTGGGAAGATACGCAGTATTTT
d_gene: NA
v_gene: TRBV12-3/TRBV12-4
abundance: many
j_gene: TRBJ2-3

CDR3aa: CASSQKGGGGYNQPQHF
CDR3nt: TGCGCCAGCAGCCAAAAAGGGGGCGGCGGGTACAATCAGCCCCAGCATTTT
d_gene: TRBD1
v_gene: TRBV4-1
abundance: few
j_gene: TRBJ1-5

CDR3aa: CASRARDRVYEQYF
CDR3nt: TGTGCCAGCAGAGCCCGGGACAGAGTCTACGAGCAGTACTTC
d_gene: TRBD1
v_gene: TRBV7-9
abundance: NA
j_gene: TRBJ2-7

CDR3aa: CASSGQGDTEAFF
CDR3nt: TGTGCCAGCAGTGGACAGGGTGACACTGAAGCTTTCTTT
d_gene: TRBD1
v_gene: TRBV6-2/TRBV6-3
abundance: few
j_gene: TRBJ1-1

CDR3aa: CASTGTSGGNTGELFF
CDR3nt: TGTGCCAGCACCGGGACTAGCGGGGGAAACACCGGGGAGCTGTTTTTT
d_gene: TRBD2
v_gene: TRBV12-3/TRBV12-4
abundance: few
j_gene: TRBJ2-2

CDR3aa: CASSGRGGGTEAFF
CDR3nt: TGCGCCAGCAGCGGCCGGGGGGGAGGCACTGAAGCTTTCTTT
d_gene: NA
v_gene: TRBV4-1
abundance: few
j_gene: TRBJ1-1

CDR3aa: CASTRWRMSSYNSPLHF
CDR3nt: TGTGCCAGCACCCGGTGGCGGATGAGCTCCTATAATTCACCCCTCCACTTT
d_gene: NA
v_gene: TRBV27
abundance: NA
j_gene: TRBJ1-6

CDR3aa: CASSSQGRNQPQHF
CDR3nt: TGTGCCAGCAGCTCACAGGGGCGCAATCAGCCCCAGCATTTT
d_gene: TRBD1
v_gene: TRBV7-9
abundance: many
j_gene: TRBJ1-5

CDR3aa: CASSLARPLPFF
CDR3nt: TGTGCCAGCAGCTTAGCGCGGCCCCTCCCTTTCTTC
d_gene: NA
v_gene: TRBV7-9
abundance: NA
j_gene: TRBJ2-1

CDR3aa: CASSQDRGFRYEQYF
CDR3nt: TGCGCCAGCAGCCAAGACAGGGGATTTCGATACGAGCAGTACTTC
d_gene: NA
v_gene: TRBV4-3
abundance: many
j_gene: TRBJ2-7

CDR3aa: CATSQKGIGFQETQYF
CDR3nt: TGTGCCACCAGCCAGAAGGGGATCGGATTCCAAGAGACCCAGTACTTC
d_gene: NA
v_gene: TRBV24-1
abundance: few
j_gene: TRBJ2-5

CDR3aa: CASSLAHNEQFF
CDR3nt: TGTGCCAGCAGCTTAGCTCACAATGAGCAGTTCTTC
d_gene: NA
v_gene: TRBV7-2
abundance: many
j_gene: TRBJ2-1

CDR3aa: CASSLGLLGGTEAFF
CDR3nt: TGTGCCAGCAGCTTAGGGCTCCTCGGGGGCACTGAAGCTTTCTTT
d_gene: NA
v_gene: TRBV7-2
abundance: NA
j_gene: TRBJ1-1

CDR3aa: CASSGPPGTGFEQYF
CDR3nt: TGTGCCAGCAGTGGACCACCCGGGACAGGCTTCGAGCAGTACTTC
d_gene: TRBD1
v_gene: TRBV12-3/TRBV12-4
abundance: many
j_gene: TRBJ2-7

CDR3aa: CASRGGAVGTQYF
CDR3nt: TGTGCCTCCCGCGGGGGAGCCGTGGGGACCCAGTACTTC
d_gene: TRBD2
v_gene: TRBV10-3
abundance: many
j_gene: TRBJ2-5

CDR3aa: CASNRGLFGADTQYF
CDR3nt: TGCGCCAGCAACAGGGGGCTGTTCGGCGCAGATACGCAGTATTTT
d_gene: TRBD1
v_gene: TRBV5-1
abundance: many
j_gene: TRBJ2-3

CDR3aa: CSARWGGPTEAFF
CDR3nt: TGCAGTGCTAGATGGGGAGGGCCAACTGAAGCTTTCTTT
d_gene: NA
v_gene: TRBV20-1
abundance: few
j_gene: TRBJ1-1

CDR3aa: CASSLEGNTIYF
CDR3nt: TGTGCCAGCAGCTTAGAAGGAAACACCATATATTTT
d_gene: NA
v_gene: TRBV7-6
abundance: NA
j_gene: TRBJ1-3

CDR3aa: CASSDQDYNEQFF
CDR3nt: TGTGCCAGCAGCGACCAGGACTACAATGAGCAGTTCTTC
d_gene: NA
v_gene: TRBV9
abundance: NA
j_gene: TRBJ2-1

CDR3aa: CASSQPPGGPNTGELFF
CDR3nt: TGCGCCAGCAGCCAGCCTCCAGGGGGTCCGAACACCGGGGAGCTGTTTTTT
d_gene: TRBD1
v_gene: TRBV4-1
abundance: medium-sized
j_gene: TRBJ2-2

CDR3aa: CSAPDRRVNYGYTF
CDR3nt: TGCAGTGCCCCAGACAGAAGAGTTAACTATGGCTACACCTTC
d_gene: NA
v_gene: TRBV20-1
abundance: few
j_gene: TRBJ1-2

CDR3aa: CASSTWTSVNTGELFF
CDR3nt: TGTGCCAGCAGTACGTGGACTAGCGTAAACACCGGGGAGCTGTTTTTT
d_gene: TRBD2
v_gene: TRBV27
abundance: many
j_gene: TRBJ2-2